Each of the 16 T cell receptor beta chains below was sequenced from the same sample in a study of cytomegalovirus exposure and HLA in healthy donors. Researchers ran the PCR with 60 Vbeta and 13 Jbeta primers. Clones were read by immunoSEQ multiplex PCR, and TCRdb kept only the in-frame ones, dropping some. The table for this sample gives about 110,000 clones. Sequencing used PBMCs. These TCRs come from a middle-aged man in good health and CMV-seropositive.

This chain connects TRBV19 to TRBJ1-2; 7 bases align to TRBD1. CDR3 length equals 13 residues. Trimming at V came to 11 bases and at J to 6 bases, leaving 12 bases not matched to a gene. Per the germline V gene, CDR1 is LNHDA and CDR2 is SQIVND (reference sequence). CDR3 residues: CASKKGTVDGYTF. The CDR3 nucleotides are TGTGCCTCCAAAAAAGGGACAGTTGATGGCTACACCTTC.

The CDR3 sequence is CASSQDIFFDEQYF. DNA of the CDR3: TGTGCCAGCAGCCAAGACATATTTTTTGACGAGCAGTACTTC. The chain carries TRBV6-1 and TRBJ2-7; D uncertain. The germline gives CDR1 MNHNS, CDR2 SASEGT. Trimming took off 6 bases at V and 5 bases at J, with 17 bases between the two ends. The CDR3 spans 14 residues.

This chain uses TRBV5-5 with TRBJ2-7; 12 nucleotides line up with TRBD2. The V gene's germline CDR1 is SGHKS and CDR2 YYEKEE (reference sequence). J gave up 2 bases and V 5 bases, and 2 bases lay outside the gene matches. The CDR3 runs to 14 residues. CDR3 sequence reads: CASSRLAGAYEQYF. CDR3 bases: TGTGCCAGCAGTCGACTAGCGGGAGCCTACGAGCAGTACTTC.

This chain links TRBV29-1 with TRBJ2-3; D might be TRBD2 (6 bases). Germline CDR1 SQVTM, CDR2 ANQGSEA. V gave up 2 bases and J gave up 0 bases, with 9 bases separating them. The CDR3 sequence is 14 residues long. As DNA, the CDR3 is TGCAGCGTTGAATTAGCGGCTAGCACAGATACGCAGTATTTT. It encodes CSVELAASTDTQYF.

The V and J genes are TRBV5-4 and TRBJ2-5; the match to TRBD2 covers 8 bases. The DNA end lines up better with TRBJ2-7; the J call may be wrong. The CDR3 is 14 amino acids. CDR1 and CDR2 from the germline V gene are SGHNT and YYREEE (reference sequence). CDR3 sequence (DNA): TGTGCCAGCAGCCCCGGGACTAGTCGGTTCGAGCAGTACTTC. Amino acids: CASSPGTSRFEQYF.

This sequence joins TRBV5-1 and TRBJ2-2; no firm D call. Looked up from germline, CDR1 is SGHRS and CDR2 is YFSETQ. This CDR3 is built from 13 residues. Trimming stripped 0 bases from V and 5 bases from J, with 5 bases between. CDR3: CASSLASTGELFF. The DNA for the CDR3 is TGCGCCAGCAGCTTGGCGAGTACCGGGGAGCTGTTTTTT.

This CDR3 reads CASSHQPPGVAGSSYNEQFF. CDR3 DNA: TGCGCCAGCAGCCACCAACCTCCCGGGGTAGCGGGTAGCTCCTACAATGAGCAGTTCTTC. The rearrangement joins TRBV4-1 to TRBJ2-1; 7 bases match TRBD2. The length of the CDR3 is 20 residues. Germline CDR1 reads MGHRA; CDR2 reads YSYEKL. After removal of 3 bases from V and 0 bases from J, the junction contained 17 bases not matched to a gene.

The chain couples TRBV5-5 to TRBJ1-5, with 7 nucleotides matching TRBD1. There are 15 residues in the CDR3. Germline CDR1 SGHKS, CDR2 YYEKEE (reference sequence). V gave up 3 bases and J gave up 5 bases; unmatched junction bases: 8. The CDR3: CASSSGGQNYQPQHF. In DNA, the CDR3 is TGTGCCAGCAGCTCTGGGGGACAGAACTATCAGCCCCAGCATTTT. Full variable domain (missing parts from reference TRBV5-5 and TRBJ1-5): DAGVTQSPTHLIKTRGQQVTLRCSPISGHKSVSWYQQVLGQGPQFIFQYYEKEERGRGNFPDRFSARQFPNYSSELNVNALLLGDSALYLCASSSGGQNYQPQHFGDGTRLSIL.

CDR3 nucleotide sequence: TGTGCCAGCAGCTTAACGGGGATCAGCGAGCAGTACTTC. Protein product: CASSLTGISEQYF. This rearrangement joins TRBV7-2 to TRBJ2-7, with D perhaps matching TRBD2 (5 bases). Trimming pared 2 bases from V and 6 bases from J, leaving 11 bases between. The germline CDR1 and CDR2 sequences are SGHTA and FQGNSA. CDR3 size: 13 residues.

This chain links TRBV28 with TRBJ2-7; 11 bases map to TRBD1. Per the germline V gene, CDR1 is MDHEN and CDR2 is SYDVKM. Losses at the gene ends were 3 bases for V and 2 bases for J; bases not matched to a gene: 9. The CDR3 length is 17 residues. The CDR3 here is CASSFWFRTGGTYEQYF. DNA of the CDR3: TGTGCCAGCAGTTTCTGGTTCAGGACAGGGGGCACCTACGAGCAGTACTTC.

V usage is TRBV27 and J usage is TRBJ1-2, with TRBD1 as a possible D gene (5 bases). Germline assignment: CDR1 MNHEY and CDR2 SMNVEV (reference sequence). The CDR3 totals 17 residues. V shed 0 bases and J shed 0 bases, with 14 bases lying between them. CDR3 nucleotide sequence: TGTGCCAGCAGTTTATCACGGGGGTCTTTATCTAACTATGGCTACACCTTC. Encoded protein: CASSLSRGSLSNYGYTF.

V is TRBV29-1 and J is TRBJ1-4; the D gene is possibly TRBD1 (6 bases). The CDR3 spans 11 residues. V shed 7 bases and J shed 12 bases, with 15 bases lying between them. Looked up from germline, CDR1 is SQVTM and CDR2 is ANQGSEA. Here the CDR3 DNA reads TGCAGCGGGATACAGGGTCAAGAACTGTTTTTT. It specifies CSGIQGQELFF.

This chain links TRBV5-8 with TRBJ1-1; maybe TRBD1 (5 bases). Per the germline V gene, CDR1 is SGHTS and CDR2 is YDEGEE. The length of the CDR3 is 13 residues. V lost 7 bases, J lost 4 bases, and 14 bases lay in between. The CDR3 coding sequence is TGTGCCAGCCTCAGGGTTCCGATCACTGAAGCTTTCTTT. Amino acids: CASLRVPITEAFF.

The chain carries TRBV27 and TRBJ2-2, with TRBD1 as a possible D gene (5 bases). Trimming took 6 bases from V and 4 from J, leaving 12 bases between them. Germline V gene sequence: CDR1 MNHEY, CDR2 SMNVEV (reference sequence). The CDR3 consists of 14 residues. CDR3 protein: CASSFDRITGELFF. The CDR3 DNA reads TGTGCCAGCAGCTTCGACAGAATCACCGGGGAGCTGTTTTTT.

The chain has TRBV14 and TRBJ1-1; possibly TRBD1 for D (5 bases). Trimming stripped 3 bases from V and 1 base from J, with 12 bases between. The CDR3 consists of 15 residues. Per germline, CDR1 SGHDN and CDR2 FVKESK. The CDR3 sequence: CASSQVLGQNTEAFF. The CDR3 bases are TGTGCCAGCAGCCAGGTTTTGGGGCAGAACACTGAAGCTTTCTTT.

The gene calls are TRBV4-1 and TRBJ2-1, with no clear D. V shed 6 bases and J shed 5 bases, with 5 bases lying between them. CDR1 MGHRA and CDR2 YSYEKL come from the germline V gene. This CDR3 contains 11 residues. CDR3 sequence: CASSSNNEQFF. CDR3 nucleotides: TGCGCCAGCAGTTCCAACAATGAGCAGTTCTTC.